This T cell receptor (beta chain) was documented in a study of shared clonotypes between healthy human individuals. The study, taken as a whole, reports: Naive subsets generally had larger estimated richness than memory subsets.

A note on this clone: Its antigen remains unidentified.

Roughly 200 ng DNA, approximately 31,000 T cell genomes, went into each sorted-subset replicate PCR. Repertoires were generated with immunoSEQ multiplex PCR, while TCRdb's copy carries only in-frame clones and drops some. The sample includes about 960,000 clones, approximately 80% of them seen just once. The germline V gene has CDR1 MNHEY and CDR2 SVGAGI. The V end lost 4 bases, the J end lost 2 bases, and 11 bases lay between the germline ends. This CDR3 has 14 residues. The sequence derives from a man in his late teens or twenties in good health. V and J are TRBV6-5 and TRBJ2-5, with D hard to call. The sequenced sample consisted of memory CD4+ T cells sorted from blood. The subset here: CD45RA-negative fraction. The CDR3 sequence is CASSLTVTQETQYF. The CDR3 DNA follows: TGTGCCAGCAGTTTGACCGTTACTCAAGAGACCCAGTACTTC.